This T cell receptor beta chain was retrieved from a study of blood T cell repertoires in COVID-19. In the study overall: Acute and convalescent COVID-19 samples came from the United States, Italy and Spain.

V gave up 6 bases and J gave up 0 bases, with 18 bases separating them. The CDR3 consists of 17 residues. Germline V gene sequence: CDR1 LNHDA, CDR2 SQIVND (reference sequence). In Seattle, patients joined the study during active infection and were tracked longitudinally. Per the study methods: Amplification of reference gene primers was used by the study to estimate nucleated cell counts. The repertoire was sequenced with immunoSEQ multiplex PCR; TCRdb's copy has only in-frame clones and lacks some. The DNA gave D and trimming, while V, J and clone size come from that table. The sample carries approximately 250,000 clones, over 90% recorded once.

The sequenced material came from peripheral blood. The sequence came from a man aged 25-45 years with COVID-19, enrolled during active disease. The V and J genes are TRBV19 and TRBJ2-1, with D hard to call. The DNA of the CDR3 is TGTGCCAGTAGCCCAGCGAAGGTGATGAGCTCCTACAATGAGCAGTTCTTC. Translation gives CASSPAKVMSSYNEQFF. Variable domain in full (rest from reference TRBV19 and TRBJ2-1): DGGITQSPKYLFRKEGQNVTLSCEQNLNHDAMYWYRQDPGQGLRLIYYSQIVNDFQKGDIAEGYSVSREKKESFPLTVTSAQKNPTAFYLCASSPAKVMSSYNEQFFGPGTRLTVL.